This T cell receptor beta chain was retrieved from a study of control samples from healthy donors and cancer patients. Assay: immunoSEQ multiplex PCR; the TCRdb copy retains only in-frame clones and omits some. The table lists over 150,000 clones, 96% of them singletons, with under 1.2% in the top ten. V was pared by 2 bases and J by 4 bases, with 10 bases of the junction left unmatched. Germline assignment: CDR1 SEHNR and CDR2 FQNEAQ (reference sequence). The CDR3 loop spans 17 amino acids. The chain employs TRBV7-9 and TRBJ2-1, with 8 bases that match TRBD2. The receptor's source is a woman younger than 45 in good health. Sequencing used blood. CDR3 nucleotide sequence: TGTGCCAGCAGCTTATTGGGGAGTAGCGGGAATTACAATGAGCAGTTCTTC. Encoded protein: CASSLLGSSGNYNEQFF. Full variable domain (rest looked up from reference TRBV7-9 and TRBJ2-1): DTGVSQNPRHKITKRGQNVTFRCDPISEHNRLYWYRQTLGQGPEFLTYFQNEAQLEKSRLLSDRFSAERPKGSFSTLEIQRTEQGDSAMYLCASSLLGSSGNYNEQFFGPGTRLTVL.